Sequencing of this T cell receptor (beta chain) was carried out in a study of cytomegalovirus exposure and HLA in healthy donors. In germline, CDR1 is MNHEY, CDR2 SVGAGI. V lost 6 bases and J lost 4; bases outside the gene matches: 5. There are 13 residues in the CDR3. This PCR relied on a set of 60 Vbeta primers and 13 Jbeta primers. Data came from immunoSEQ multiplex PCR; TCRdb stores just in-frame clones and leaves some out. In the table there are 150,000 to 200,000 clones, approximately 80% of which are singletons. The specimen sequenced was PBMCs. This chain joins TRBV6-5 and TRBJ1-2, with 7 bases that match TRBD1. The sequence came from a woman under 30 in good health and CMV-seropositive. CDR3 DNA sequence: TGTGCCAGCAGACGACAGGGAGGCTATGGCTACACCTTC. Translating it yields CASRRQGGYGYTF.